A selection of T cell receptor beta chains follows, all from one sample in a study of vaccination and CD4 T cells after COVID-19. No antigens are known for them. Each CDR3 protein is one row after TCRdb ran MiXCR on the PCR reads. Seen here are about 9,700 distinct CDR3 sequences, roughly 64% observed once, and the top ten hold 27%. Sequenced material: CD4+ T cells from blood, cultured in vitro. These receptors all come from a human donor who had recovered from COVID-19. The CDR3 runs from the conserved cysteine through the conserved F or W. The order of the fields is clone size, J gene, D gene, CDR3 length, V gene, CDR3 DNA, CDR3 protein. A D gene is named only where the DNA matches it firmly. Size is stated for part of the rows, as once, few or many counts, or as a class when the clone is expanded.

size: .
J: TRBJ1-4
D: .
length: 15
V: TRBV27
DNA: TGTGCCAGCAGTTTATCGATTACAGGGACTGAAAAACTGTTTTTT
CDR3: CASSLSITGTEKLFF

size: few
J: TRBJ1-5
D: TRBD1
length: 15
V: TRBV10-3
DNA: TGTGCCATCAGTGCAGGGGGTGAGAGCAATCAGCCCCAGCATTTT
CDR3: CAISAGGESNQPQHF

size: once
J: TRBJ2-1
D: TRBD2
length: 14
V: TRBV12-3/TRBV12-4
DNA: TGTGCCAGCACCCCCGGGTGGGAGGGAAATGAGCAGTTCTTC
CDR3: CASTPGWEGNEQFF

size: .
J: TRBJ2-5
D: .
length: 13
V: TRBV20-1
DNA: TGCAGCGCAAACCCCGGGGGAAAAGAGACCCAGTACTTC
CDR3: CSANPGGKETQYF

size: .
J: TRBJ2-5
D: .
length: 15
V: TRBV6-1
DNA: TGTGCCAGCAGAATGACCGGGGGTAGCCAAGAGACCCAGTACTTC
CDR3: CASRMTGGSQETQYF

size: .
J: TRBJ2-1
D: .
length: 19
V: TRBV21-1
DNA: TGTGCCAGCAGCAAACTAGCGGGGGGCCACCCCAGCTCCTACAATGAGCAGTTCTTC
CDR3: CASSKLAGGHPSSYNEQFF

size: few
J: TRBJ1-4
D: .
length: 17
V: TRBV20-1
DNA: TGCAGTGCTAGTGACATTCGGACCGTGGCAACTAATGAAAAACTGTTTTTT
CDR3: CSASDIRTVATNEKLFF

size: .
J: TRBJ2-7
D: .
length: 14
V: TRBV7-2
DNA: TGTGCCAGCAGCTTGGACGGGCTCTCCTACGAGCAGTACTTC
CDR3: CASSLDGLSYEQYF

size: .
J: TRBJ2-3
D: .
length: 12
V: TRBV11-3
DNA: TGTGCCAGCAGCTTAGTCCCAGATACGCAGTATTTT
CDR3: CASSLVPDTQYF

size: .
J: TRBJ1-4
D: .
length: 11
V: TRBV12-3/TRBV12-4
DNA: TGTGCCAGCAGTTTCGGGGGAAAACTGTTTTTT
CDR3: CASSFGGKLFF